Sequencing of this TCR beta chain was carried out in a study of CD8 T cells in Susac syndrome. The multiple sclerosis control group comprised treatment-naive patients with stable or active relapsing-remitting disease. The authors reverse transcribed 0.5 to 1 ug RNA with random hexamers. Using its own MiXCR run on the immunoSEQ multiplex PCR reads, TCRdb lists one record per CDR3 protein. The sample carries some 200,000 distinct CDR3 sequences, approximately 90% recorded once. Trimming took off 0 bases at V and 6 bases at J, with 6 bases between the two ends. CDR3 length equals 12 residues. Per germline, CDR1 SGHRS and CDR2 YFSETQ.

The V call is TRBV5-1, the J call TRBJ1-2, with a tentative D call TRBD1 (5 bases). The sequence derives from a human donor with multiple sclerosis. The sequencing sample was made of CD8+ T cells from PBMCs. This CDR3 reads CASSLEGDGYTF. For the CDR3, the DNA is TGCGCCAGCAGCTTGGAAGGGGATGGCTACACCTTC.